This record covers a single T cell receptor beta chain. No antigen is known for it. The input lacks base qualities; no much larger clone sits a single base away. Libraries were constructed by the immunoSEQ multiplex PCR assay. DNA from the CD4+ T cells that had been cultured and isolated underwent TCR beta CDR3 sequencing. Concerning the study's data processing: Non-productive TCR sequences were discarded, and reads were trimmed to the CDR3 region, with only CDR3s of 7 or more amino acids retained. Antigen-specific clonotypes were identified using the MANAFEST web app by comparison of expansion in peptide wells against reference cultures. Positive clones required FDR<0.05 expansion versus reference and all other wells, odds ratio above 5, and frequency above 0.1% in two replicate wells. A clonotype was defined as cross-reactive if the clonotype was significantly expanded both in SARS-CoV-2 spike wells and in at least one common cold coronavirus spike condition. CDR3 similarity was assessed by Levenshtein distance with the stringdist R package, and unrooted trees were built with ape in R 3.6.1. The table comes from immuneACCESS by way of TCRdb, which keeps in-frame sequences with V and J called. Part of the clones is missing from these tables; in studies checked, under half for an unresolved V gene and the rest for unknown reasons. V and J calls and clone size are copied from that table; D and trimming were computed from the DNA. For this sample there are about 80,000 clones; 77% appear just once. More than 0.85% of the sample comes from the top ten.

The data were taken from a study of vaccination effects on CD4 cells after COVID-19 (dated by TCRdb to the early 2020s). Broadly, across the study: Across the study, the median time from the second dose to post-vaccine sampling was 72 days (range 14 to 241). SARS-CoV-2 spike-specific CD4+ TCR repertoires were compared before and after mRNA vaccination in COVID-19 convalescent patients and in infection-naive vaccine recipients. The full study included some eleven COVID-19 convalescent patients and several SARS-CoV-2-naive healthy vaccine recipients. The Oncomine TCR Beta short-read assay on an Illumina iSeq 100 was used to sequence cultures from other donors in the study. Overall study results and their limits: Among healthy vaccine recipients, nearly all vaccine-induced clones were SARS-CoV-2 mono-reactive, and just 1 of 255 was cross-reactive with common cold coronaviruses. The study was limited by a small number of convalescent patients and lacked early post-infection timepoints. At late post-vaccination timepoints, both infection-induced and vaccine-induced clones showed marked clonal contraction, consistent with waning T cell responses.

To identify antigen-specific CD4+ T cell clonotypes by their expansion, the ViraFEST assay first stimulated PBMC with viral peptide pools and then applied TCR sequencing. After around ten days of culture, CD4+ T cells were isolated with the EasySep CD4+ T cell isolation kit. Each participant received two doses of an mRNA SARS-CoV-2 vaccine, either BNT162b2 or mRNA-1273. The absence of prior SARS-CoV-2 infection in healthy vaccine recipients was confirmed by negative nucleocapsid antibodies before and after vaccination. A few million PBMC per well were cultured with about 9 ug/ml peptides in IMDM containing 5% human AB serum, 10 IU/ml IL-2 and gentamicin. On days 3 and 7, half of the culture medium was replaced with fresh IL-2-containing medium. Unless otherwise noted, each peptide stimulation condition was cultured in triplicate wells. PBMC were separated from whole blood using Ficoll-Paque Plus gradient centrifugation and were then either cryopreserved at -140C or used fresh. The overlapping peptide pools covered the spike proteins of SARS-CoV-2 as well as those of the common cold coronaviruses HCoV-NL63, HCoV-OC43 and HCoV-229E. The QIAamp micro DNA kit was used to extract genomic DNA from the cultured CD4+ T cells.

The TCR was taken from a human donor who received a COVID-19 vaccine. Specimen: CD4+ T cells from PBMCs cultured with HCoV-OC43 spike peptides, collected after COVID-19 vaccination. Explained via the paper, the cell subset or site label denotes: HCoV-OC43 spike overlapping peptide pool stimulation.

The DNA reads TGTGCCACCAGGGACTGGGACAGGGGGATCGATGAGCAGTTCTTC. This yields the protein CATRDWDRGIDEQFF. This chain is built from TRBV15 and TRBJ2-1; TRBD1 agrees with 11 junctional bases. The CDR3 runs 15 residues from the cysteine to the phenylalanine. The CDR3 DNA has 45 bases and is translated from base 1. CDR1 and CDR2 were assigned from the germline V gene (reference sequence) as LNHNV and YYDKDF. The germline V and J ends show losses of 6 bases and 8 bases respectively, and no gene match explains 9 bases of the junction.